This T cell receptor beta chain was captured by sequencing in a study of cytomegalovirus exposure and HLA in healthy donors (dated by TCRdb to between 2016 and 2019). In terms of the full investigation: In an earlier analysis of several hundred of the donors, 276 Gb of sequence data and 90 million to 120 million unique TCR beta sequences from about 179 million T cells were reported. Besides the first cohort of roughly 660 subjects, a separate validation cohort made up of roughly 120 different subjects was used. To predict cytomegalovirus infection status, the study brought together high-throughput TCR immunosequencing, statistical association of individual TCRs with disease status, and machine learning. Because of strong linkage in the cohort, a handful of DR-DQ haplotypes were treated as single units for association and clustering. Every repertoire in the discovery cohort had been generated on one and the same sequencing platform. Genome-wide SNP genotypes for about three fifths of the roughly 700 donors were used in a later genetic analysis, which treated that subset as a discovery cohort. To study patterns of TCR occurrence, a later analysis re-analyzed previously published TCR beta repertoires from around 670 donors and added high-resolution HLA genotyping. An early release that covered roughly 600 HLA-typed donors contained around 300 gigabases of sequencing data and about 93 million unique TCR sequences. The aim of the study was to test whether cataloging public T cell receptors could identify signatures of past pathogen exposure. The genetic ancestry cluster associated with self-reported Caucasian donors included 65% to 90% of the roughly 400 genotyped donors. The number of typed donors differed by locus: 629-630 for A, B, C, DRB1 and DQB1; 522 for DQA1; about 600 for DPA1; and some 450 for DPB1. Class I and class II HLA loci were covered by the typing at four-digit resolution. The T cell repertoires of 666 subjects were profiled by immunosequencing and related to cytomegalovirus serostatus. Alongside the repertoire data, information on donor age, sex, ethnicity and CMV serostatus was compiled. Across about 370 genotyped donors of the cohort, an average of about 220,000 unique TCR beta nucleotide sequences per donor were sequenced, and 15% to 20% of those sequences were non-productive. Rather than drawing on any new phenotypic data, the later analysis identified candidate immune exposures from TCR beta sequences and the way those sequences occurred across donors. To decide whether each TCR beta V gene segment behaved as functional or pseudogenic, an earlier analysis of some 570 of the donors relied on high-throughput TCR beta sequencing. Overall study results and their limits: In a later analysis, TCR association rates were found to vary across HLA loci, with the most associated TCRs seen for DRB1 alleles and the fewest for HLA-C alleles. Broadly in line with IMGT annotations, most TCR beta V segments showed up in productive rearrangements about 87% or about 30% of the time in an earlier analysis of 587 of the donors. The classifier was reported to diagnose cytomegalovirus status with high specificity and sensitivity in both the original cohort and the validation cohort. The presence/absence analyses assumed that sequencing depth was roughly uniform across donors, and that assumption may not be true. A further reported finding was that TCR beta sequences accurately predicted the HLA-A and HLA-B alleles for most subjects in the first cohort. In this cohort, only TCR beta chains were sequenced, and detectable features were limited by the absence of alpha or paired-chain data. Correlated functional status among segregating V segments might reflect linkage disequilibrium, but an unknown experimental factor could not be ruled out. A later genetic analysis reported fewer N-insertions in productive TCRs among donors in an Asian-associated ancestry cluster than the approximately 700-donor mean. Some IMGT-functional V segments, including TRBV6-2 and TRBV6-3, could not be distinguished by the 87-base-pair reads and were therefore excluded. CMV serostatus was the only immune exposure information available for the cohort. In a later analysis, some 17,000 TCR beta sequences were associated with specific HLA alleles at a false discovery rate of 0.05. In the study, 150 to 200 TCR beta chains were listed as associated with cytomegalovirus. Most TCR sequences were observed very rarely across donors, whereas some public TCRs were present in many individuals. The sequencing pipeline was judged likely to have produced a cluster of highly shared sequence variants as a technical artifact. The earlier analysis of a few hundred of the donors excluded about 16 rarely observed V segments, including chromosome 9 orphons, because counts were too low. Several of the top co-occurrence clusters appeared to be linked to parvovirus B19, influenza, CMV and Epstein-Barr virus, according to a later analysis. An association between a missense DCLRE1C variant and V-gene and J-gene trimming of TCR beta chains was found in a later genetic analysis and replicated in an independent cohort. It was suggested by the authors that the approach could potentially be generalized to other disease states and immunological phenotypes. A later analysis found that HLA-associated TCR beta chains were more clonally expanded and had lower generation probabilities than equally common non-associated chains. According to a later analysis, most CMV-associated TCR beta chains appeared to be HLA-restricted, and the HLA associations seemed to be driven largely by CMV exposure. A few of the identified cytomegalovirus-associated TCR beta chains were confirmed in vitro to be specific for cytomegalovirus antigens. When HLA alleles, especially DR and DQ, strongly co-occurred, TCR associations were difficult to assign to individual alleles. Because HLA typing was unavailable for some donors at each locus, only the typed subset was used in association tests.

V has 3 bases trimmed and J has 3 bases trimmed; junction bases matching no gene number 8. The germline V gene sets CDR1 to SGHRS and CDR2 to YFSETQ. The CDR3 holds 15 amino acids from the cysteine to the phenylalanine. Only the CDR3 region is kept as DNA, spanning 45 bases read in frame from base 1. The receptor library was made with the immunoSEQ multiplex PCR assay. The multiplex PCR relied on a mix of 60 forward primers for TCR Vbeta segments and 13 reverse primers for TCR Jbeta segments. A multiplex PCR assay on genomic DNA amplified the CDR3 region of rearranged TCR beta genes. The amplified TCR beta libraries were sequenced on the Illumina HiSeq System as 87-base-pair reads. The source study handled its data this way. In a later analysis, approximately 74 million unique TCR beta chains were counted across the 500 to 850 repertoires, and some 10 million of these chains were shared by at least two donors. Raw reads were error-corrected and collapsed into unique sequences by a nearest-neighbor algorithm in which closely related sequences were merged to remove PCR and sequencing errors. To assign V, D and J gene segments, CDR3 sequences were aligned to IMGT reference sequences. Each retained sequence needed at least a six-nucleotide match to both a V gene segment and a J gene segment. A rearrangement was called productive if the CDR3 had no stop codons and remained in frame with V and J, and every other rearrangement was called non-productive. CDR3 was defined according to IMGT convention as the region running from the second conserved V-encoded cysteine to the conserved J-encoded phenylalanine. Sequences without an unambiguous match to a single V gene segment were excluded from the earlier analysis of about 600 of the donors. An earlier analysis of almost 600 of the donors classified V segments as functional when productive rearrangements were above 56.7% and as segregating when the standard deviation between donors was above 5%. To diagnose cytomegalovirus status from the catalog of TCR beta chain sequences, a statistical classification framework was built. V and J gene assignment, in a later analysis, came from comparing TCR nucleotide sequences with IMGT/GENE-DB human TR gene sequences. A later analysis assigned CDR3 sequences and most-parsimonious VDJ recombination scenarios with the TCRdist pipeline. In a later analysis, each TCR beta chain was defined by its CDR3 amino acid sequence together with its V-gene family, and reads lacking a unique V-gene family were excluded. To address suspected cross-contamination and a sequencing artifact, a later analysis removed approximately 600 highly shared, low-generation-probability nucleotide sequences. In a later analysis, a clonal expansion index was calculated for each public chain from normalized within-repertoire ranks of inferred template counts. In a later analysis, generation probabilities were computed with a VDJ recombination model fitted to out-of-frame rearrangements, and the resulting probabilities were checked against IGoR. Hypergeometric tests were used in a later analysis to score TCR-TCR, TCR-HLA and TCR-CMV co-occurrence, with a repertoire-size bias correction applied to the TCR pairs. In a later analysis, false discovery rates were estimated by permuting HLA or CMV assignments 20 times. A later analysis grouped co-occurring TCRs with DBSCAN, adding TCRdist sequence similarity when clustering within HLA-allele-positive subsets. Co-occurrence clustering excluded repertoires with fewer than 30,000 or more than 120,000 public chains, plus five with anomalous nucleotide sharing. Drawn from immuneACCESS, this table holds only the in-frame rearrangements with V and J called that TCRdb kept. Clones are partly lost; checked studies trace under half to an unresolved V gene and leave the rest unexplained. V, J and clone size are taken as reported in that table, and D and trimming were inferred from the DNA itself. The sample table contains fewer than 90,000 clones; only one count was recorded for approximately 76% of them. 1.1% to 1.5% of the sample lies in the top ten.

The cohort comprised several hundred healthy bone marrow donors. At the time of sampling, all cohort members were nominally healthy, though unrecorded immune exposures were likely present. The donor tested CMV seronegative and was one of the 352 seronegative cohort members. A peripheral blood sample was collected from each donor, and TCR beta sequencing was performed on peripheral blood mononuclear cells. Genomic DNA extraction from the blood cell samples was performed with the Qiagen DNeasy Blood Extraction Kit. Concerning this clone itself: Its antigen remains unidentified. Per-base qualities were not stored, and no clone one base away is much larger.

The chain joins TRBV5-1 to TRBJ2-5, with TRBD1 matching 7 junction bases. Sequenced: PBMCs. The sequence was collected from a male donor in good health and CMV-seronegative. Read as DNA, the sequence is TGCGCCAGCAGCTGGACCGGGACAGAGAAAGAGACCCAGTACTTC. Translated, it reads CASSWTGTEKETQYF.